This T cell receptor (beta chain) appears in the sequencing data of a study of response to subunit inactivated influenza vaccine. Overall study findings and caveats: Authors proposed each seasonal influenza vaccination draws in few new T cells.

This CDR3 has 15 amino acids. With V trimmed by 5 bases and J by 2 bases, 5 bases remained unmatched. Per the germline V gene, CDR1 is SGHVS and CDR2 is FNYEAQ. Comments on this clonotype: Antigen: not known.

One entry per CDR3 protein results from TCRdb running MiXCR on the RT-PCR reads. The sample includes about 800,000 distinct CDR3 sequences, approximately 22% seen only once; the top ten take more than 8.5%. The sequence was obtained from a man in his fifties who received an inactivated influenza vaccine. The V gene is TRBV7-6, the J gene TRBJ2-7, with 11 bases aligning to TRBD2. The sequencing here drew on PBMCs from blood, taken roughly 5 days after vaccination. The CDR3 DNA reads as TGTGCCAGCAGCGCGACTAGCGGGATAACCTACGAGCAGTACTTC. It codes for CASSATSGITYEQYF.